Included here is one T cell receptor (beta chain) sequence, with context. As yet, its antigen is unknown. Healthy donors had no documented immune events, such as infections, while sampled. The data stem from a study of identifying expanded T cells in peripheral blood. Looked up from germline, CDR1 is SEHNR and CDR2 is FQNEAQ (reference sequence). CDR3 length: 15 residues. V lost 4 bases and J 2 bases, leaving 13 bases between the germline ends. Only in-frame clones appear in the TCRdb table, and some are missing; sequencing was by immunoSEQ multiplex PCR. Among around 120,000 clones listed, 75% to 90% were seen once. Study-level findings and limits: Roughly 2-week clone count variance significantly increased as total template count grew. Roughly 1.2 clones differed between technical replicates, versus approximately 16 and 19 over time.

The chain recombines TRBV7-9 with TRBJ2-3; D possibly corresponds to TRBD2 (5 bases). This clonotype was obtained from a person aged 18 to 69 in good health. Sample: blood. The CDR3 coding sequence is TGTGCCAGCAGCTCCACGGACTGGAACACAGATACGCAGTATTTT. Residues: CASSSTDWNTDTQYF. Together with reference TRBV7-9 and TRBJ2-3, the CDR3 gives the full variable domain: DTGVSQNPRHKITKRGQNVTFRCDPISEHNRLYWYRQTLGQGPEFLTYFQNEAQLEKSRLLSDRFSAERPKGSFSTLEIQRTEQGDSAMYLCASSSTDWNTDTQYFGPGTRLTVL.